Sequencing of this T cell receptor (beta chain) was carried out in a study of technical replicates of blood from a few donors. V lost 8 bases, J lost 6 bases, and 15 bases stayed unmatched. Looked up from germline, CDR1 is SQVTM and CDR2 is ANQGSEA. There are 15 residues in the CDR3. Data came from immunoSEQ multiplex PCR; TCRdb stores just in-frame clones and leaves some out. The sample carries 65,000 to 95,000 clones, around 94% recorded once. The source is a human donor in good health. This chain joins TRBV29-1 and TRBJ2-7, with 11 nucleotides matching TRBD1. What was sequenced was T cells isolated from PBMCs. This chain's CDR3 is CSFSGTGGFVGEQYF. Written as DNA, the CDR3 is TGCAGCTTCTCCGGGACAGGGGGATTTGTTGGCGAGCAGTACTTC.